The 23 T cell receptor beta chains in this list originate from one sample, sequenced in a study of blood T cell repertoires in COVID-19. Sequencing was performed with immunoSEQ multiplex PCR; in TCRdb, only in-frame clones are kept and a portion is missing. The data show about 350,000 clones, about nine tenths seen once. Sequencing was performed on peripheral blood. The receptors were sampled from a woman in her 70s with COVID-19, enrolled during active disease.

The rearrangement uses TRBV19 and TRBJ1-5; perhaps TRBD1 as D (5 bases). Germline CDR1 is LNHDA and CDR2 is SQIVND (reference sequence). CDR3 length: 14 residues. V gave up 7 bases and J gave up 3 bases, with 13 bases separating them. The CDR3 DNA reads TGTGCCAGTACCCCGGACATCAACAATCAGCCCCAGCATTTT. It encodes CASTPDINNQPQHF. Drawing the rest from reference TRBV19 and TRBJ1-5, the complete variable domain is DGGITQSPKYLFRKEGQNVTLSCEQNLNHDAMYWYRQDPGQGLRLIYYSQIVNDFQKGDIAEGYSVSREKKESFPLTVTSAQKNPTAFYLCASTPDINNQPQHFGDGTRLSIL.

The chain employs TRBV11-2 and TRBJ1-2; no firm D call. CDR1 SGHAT and CDR2 FQNNGV come from the germline V gene. The CDR3 is 14 amino acids. The V end was cut by 6 bases, the J end by 4 bases, with 15 bases between. The CDR3 region is CASRALTSSYGYTF. CDR3 nucleotides: TGTGCCAGCAGGGCCCTGACATCAAGCTATGGCTACACCTTC.

The rearrangement uses TRBV5-1 and TRBJ2-7; TRBD1 might be the D (5 bases). Germline assignment: CDR1 SGHRS and CDR2 YFSETQ. The CDR3 spans 13 residues. The V and J ends lost 0 bases and 3 bases respectively, with 7 bases between them. The CDR3 is CASSLVGVYEQYF. In nucleotides, the CDR3 is TGCGCCAGCAGCTTGGTAGGGGTCTACGAGCAGTACTTC.

The chain is built from TRBV5-4 and TRBJ1-1; D unclear. The V end was cut by 0 bases, the J end by 1 base, with 4 bases between. Germline V lookup: CDR1 SGHNT, CDR2 YYREEE (reference sequence). The CDR3 is 13 residues long. CDR3 loop: CASSLAGNTEAFF. Here the CDR3 DNA reads TGTGCCAGCAGCTTGGCAGGGAACACTGAAGCTTTCTTT.

The genes are TRBV19 and TRBJ1-5, with D perhaps matching TRBD1 (5 bases). CDR1 and CDR2 from the germline V gene are LNHDA and SQIVND (reference sequence). Trimming stripped 10 bases from V and 0 bases from J, with 16 bases between. The CDR3 spans 15 residues. The CDR3 loop reads CATRTTVISNQPQHF. For the CDR3, the DNA is TGTGCCACCAGGACGACAGTTATTAGCAATCAGCCCCAGCATTTT.

In its sample, this clone was seen many times. The chain couples TRBV19 to TRBJ1-6; 7 bases match TRBD1. Trimming removed 3 bases from V and 9 bases from J; junction bases left unmatched: 8. The germline CDR1 and CDR2 sequences are LNHDA and SQIVND (reference sequence). The length of the CDR3 is 15 residues. CDR3 coding DNA: TGTGCCAGTAGTATCCTACAGGGGTTAGGTTCACCCCTCCACTTT. It is translated as CASSILQGLGSPLHF.

Written as DNA, the CDR3 is TGTGCCAGCAGCCGGGACAGGGAAGGCTACACCTTC. Its protein product is CASSRDREGYTF. The chain employs TRBV4-2 and TRBJ1-2, with 9 bases identical to TRBD1. V lost 4 bases and J lost 8; bases outside the gene matches: 2. CDR3 length: 12 amino acids. CDR1 is LGHNA and CDR2 is YNFKEQ in the germline V gene.

J is TRBJ2-2 and V is TRBV5-1; 10 bases map to TRBD1. Germline assignment: CDR1 SGHRS and CDR2 YFSETQ. This CDR3 has 16 amino acids. J gave up 6 bases and V 3 bases, and 8 bases lay outside the gene matches. CDR3 sequence reads: CASSSSGQGRPGELFF. CDR3 sequence (DNA): TGCGCCAGCAGCTCCTCGGGACAGGGGAGGCCCGGGGAGCTGTTTTTT.

CDR3 region: CASRDTRIMNTEAFF. In DNA, the CDR3 is TGTGCCAGCCGGGACACGAGAATTATGAACACTGAAGCTTTCTTT. The V call is TRBV2, the J call TRBJ1-1, with D perhaps matching TRBD1 (6 bases). This CDR3 spans 15 amino acids. Per germline, CDR1 SNHLY and CDR2 FYNNEI. Trimming removed 8 bases from V and 0 bases from J, with 16 bases in between. Full variable domain (missing parts from reference TRBV2 and TRBJ1-1): EPEVTQTPSHQVTQMGQEVILRCVPISNHLYFYWYRQILGQKVEFLVSFYNNEISEKSEIFDDQFSVERPDGSNFTLKIRSTKLEDSAMYFCASRDTRIMNTEAFFGQGTRLTVV.

This chain joins TRBV27 and TRBJ2-6; 8 positions match TRBD1. V shed 5 bases and J 2 bases; nucleotides not matched to a gene: 8. This CDR3 comprises 17 residues. CDR1 is MNHEY and CDR2 is SMNVEV in the germline V gene (reference sequence). The CDR3 DNA is TGTGCCAGCAGTGTCCGACAGGGACAGGCTGGGGCCAACGTCCTGACTTTC. Protein sequence: CASSVRQGQAGANVLTF.

The chain employs TRBV4-1 and TRBJ2-5; D gene ambiguous. Germline V gives CDR1 MGHRA, CDR2 YSYEKL. Trimming cost V 1 base and J 5 bases, with 5 bases left between them. This CDR3 region has 12 residues. The CDR3 coding sequence is TGCGCCAGCAGCCAAGTTCGGGAGACCCAGTACTTC. This codes for CASSQVRETQYF.

The chain recombines TRBV20-1 with TRBJ1-4; D is unresolved. The CDR3 consists of 13 residues. V was trimmed by 3 bases and J by 7 bases, leaving 12 bases between them. The germline V gene has CDR1 DFQATT and CDR2 SNEGSKA (reference sequence). The CDR3 DNA follows: TGCAGTGCTAGTTCAGGTGGTGGTGAAAAACTGTTTTTT. This gives the protein CSASSGGGEKLFF.

J is TRBJ2-7 and V is TRBV19, with 7 bases that match TRBD2. CDR1 is LNHDA, CDR2 SQIVND, per germline (reference sequence). Trimming removed 1 base from V and 2 bases from J; junction bases left unmatched: 8. This CDR3 comprises 16 residues. CDR3 DNA sequence: TGTGCCAGTAGTATAGGGGGAGCGGGGCCCCCCTACGAGCAGTACTTC. Amino acids: CASSIGGAGPPYEQYF.

The genes are TRBV5-4 and TRBJ2-3, with a possible D match to TRBD1 (5 bases). V lost 0 bases and J lost 6, with 14 bases in between. Germline V lookup: CDR1 SGHNT, CDR2 YYREEE (reference sequence). The CDR3 covers 15 residues. The CDR3 DNA is TGTGCCAGCAGCTTGGAAGGGGCCACAGCGGATACGCAGTATTTT. Translating it yields CASSLEGATADTQYF.

CDR3 nucleotide sequence: TGTGCCAGCAGTCTTGGGACAGTCTATGGCTACACCTTC. Protein sequence: CASSLGTVYGYTF. J is TRBJ1-2 and V is TRBV28, with TRBD1 matching 7 bases. V lost 5 bases to trimming and J lost 4 bases; unmatched junction nucleotides: 4. CDR1 MDHEN and CDR2 SYDVKM come from the germline V gene. This CDR3 is built from 13 residues.

The V and J genes are TRBV6-5 and TRBJ1-1; D is unresolved. CDR1 MNHEY and CDR2 SVGAGI come from the germline V gene. V was shortened by 5 bases and J by 6 bases, with 19 bases between the two germline ends. This CDR3 is built from 15 residues. This CDR3 reads CASSPLEVGRSEAFF. The CDR3, as DNA: TGTGCCAGCAGTCCTCTCGAGGTGGGGAGATCTGAAGCTTTCTTT.

In its sample, this clone was seen once. J is TRBJ2-2 and V is TRBV5-1; a possible D gene is TRBD1 (6 bases). Trimming shortened V by 1 base and J by 1 base, and 8 bases separated the two germline ends. This CDR3 has 15 residues. Germline loops: CDR1 SGHRS, CDR2 YFSETQ. CDR3 DNA: TGCGCCAGCAGCTTGCGGACAGAGAACACCGGGGAGCTGTTTTTT. Its translation is CASSLRTENTGELFF.

This chain joins TRBV4-3 and TRBJ2-5, with TRBD2 matching 7 bases. Per germline, CDR1 LGHNA and CDR2 YSLEER. The CDR3 has 17 residues. After removal of 0 bases from V and 4 bases from J, the junction contained 11 bases not matched to a gene. The CDR3 DNA is TGCGCCAGCAGCCAAGATAGGCGGGGGTGGTCCTTAGAGACCCAGTACTTC. Protein sequence: CASSQDRRGWSLETQYF.

The chain recombines TRBV2 with TRBJ2-7; D might be TRBD2 (5 bases). V lost 8 bases and J 9 bases, leaving 23 bases between the germline ends. CDR1 is SNHLY, CDR2 FYNNEI, per germline. There are 14 residues in the CDR3. The CDR3 region is CASGYTTIIGVQYF. As DNA, the CDR3 is TGTGCCAGCGGGTACACGACAATCATCGGGGTGCAGTACTTC.

This clone has just a few counts. This chain connects TRBV19 to TRBJ1-2; 8 bases are shared with TRBD1. Looked up from germline, CDR1 is LNHDA and CDR2 is SQIVND (reference sequence). The CDR3 is made up of 14 amino acids. J gave up 0 bases and V 7 bases, and 4 bases lay outside the gene matches. The CDR3 here is CASTPGQANYGYTF. In nucleotides, the CDR3 is TGTGCCAGTACCCCGGGACAGGCTAACTATGGCTACACCTTC.

The rearrangement joins TRBV7-2 to TRBJ2-5; 8 bases align to TRBD1. From germline, CDR1 is SGHTA and CDR2 FQGNSA. V shed 1 base and J 5 bases; nucleotides not matched to a gene: 3. The CDR3 has 14 amino acids. The CDR3 DNA is TGTGCCAGCAGCTTAGGGACAGGGTCGGAGACCCAGTACTTC. Its protein is CASSLGTGSETQYF. Drawing the rest from reference TRBV7-2 and TRBJ2-5, the complete variable domain is GAGVSQSPSNKVTEKGKDVELRCDPISGHTALYWYRQSLGQGLEFLIYFQGNSAPDKSGLPSDRFSAERTGGSVSTLTIQRTQQEDSAVYLCASSLGTGSETQYFGPGTRLLVL.

J is TRBJ2-5 and V is TRBV5-4, with 12 bases identical to TRBD2. CDR1 and CDR2 from the germline V gene are SGHNT and YYREEE (reference sequence). CDR3 length: 16 amino acids. The junction had 7 bases not matched to a gene; V was cut back by 4 bases and J by 3 bases. The CDR3 loop reads CASSPGTSGWKETQYF. The CDR3 DNA follows: TGTGCCAGCAGCCCTGGGACTAGCGGGTGGAAAGAGACCCAGTACTTC.

The V call is TRBV14, the J call TRBJ2-1, with TRBD2 identical over 9 bases. Unmatched junction bases numbered 12, after V lost 2 bases and J lost 4 bases. This CDR3 comprises 18 residues. Germline loops: CDR1 SGHDN, CDR2 FVKESK. CDR3 sequence: CASSQSRNRLAVYNEQFF. The CDR3 coding sequence is TGTGCCAGCAGCCAATCTCGAAATAGACTAGCGGTTTACAATGAGCAGTTCTTC.